This paragraph covers one TCR beta chain sequence. The data stem from a study of blood T cell repertoires in COVID-19. Data came from immunoSEQ multiplex PCR; TCRdb stores just in-frame clones and leaves some out. The sample includes over 250,000 clones, over 75% of them seen just once. With 4 bases clipped from V and 2 bases from J, the junction kept 8 bases outside the gene matches. The CDR3 sequence is 15 residues long. Germline values: CDR1 WSHSY, CDR2 SAAADI. The sequence came from a human donor in a cohort sampled during active COVID-19. V gene TRBV10-2 combines with J gene TRBJ2-7, with 7 bases matching TRBD2. Sequencing was carried out using peripheral blood. The DNA for the CDR3 is TGCGCCAGCAGTGGAGAGGTGGGGGGGGCCTACGAGCAGTACTTC. This sequence encodes CASSGEVGGAYEQYF.